A single sample gave rise to the 29 T cell receptor beta chains below, sequenced in a study of CD4 and CD8 cells across lung adenocarcinoma regions. Via MiXCR, TCRdb re-called the PCR reads, giving one row per CDR3 protein. This sample has some 9,700 distinct CDR3 sequences, with 45% to 55% found just once. The sample consisted of CD8+ T cells from the margin of a lung tumor. These receptors were taken from a female donor with lung adenocarcinoma. The CD4 and CD8 labels of this study may be unreliable.

This chain joins TRBV27 and TRBJ2-4; D possibly corresponds to TRBD2 (5 bases). V gave up 6 bases and J gave up 13 bases, with 28 bases separating them. The germline V gene has CDR1 MNHEY and CDR2 SMNVEV (reference sequence). The CDR3 sequence is 16 residues long. This CDR3 reads CASRKQGLSNKDTQYF. The CDR3 nucleotides are TGTGCCAGCAGAAAACAAGGACTGTCCAACAAAGACACCCAGTACTTC.

V gene TRBV6-5 combines with J gene TRBJ2-1, with 12 nucleotides matching TRBD1. The DNA end is more similar to TRBJ2-5, so the J call may be wrong. Germline-derived CDR1 and CDR2 are MNHEY and SVGAGI. The CDR3 is 16 amino acids. Here the CDR3 DNA reads TGTGCCAGCAGTAACGAGGGGACAGGGGGCACAGAGACCCAGTACTTC. Encoded protein: CASSNEGTGGTETQYF.

With respect to this clonotype: An end of the junction does not agree with germline; a read error may underlie this. This CDR3 reads CASSATGLRAKNMQYF. The CDR3 DNA reads as TGTGCGAGCAGTGCCACGGGGCTAAGAGCCAAAAACATGCAGTACTTT. This chain connects TRBV6-1 to TRBJ2-4, with D perhaps TRBD1 or TRBD2 (5 bases each). The CDR3 sequence is 16 residues long. Germline V gene lookup returns CDR1 MNHNS and CDR2 SASEGT.

By frequency in the sample, this clonotype is medium-sized. The V call is TRBV11-2, the J call TRBJ2-1; TRBD1 aligns across 8 bases. The CDR3 has 15 residues. Germline values: CDR1 SGHAT, CDR2 FQNNGV. V was clipped by 3 bases and J by 7 bases; unmatched bases: 8. In nucleotides, the CDR3 is TGTGCCAGCAGCTTTGCCAGGGGGCCGGCTAATGAGCAGTTCTTC. It is translated as CASSFARGPANEQFF.

This clonotype has at least ten counts. CDR3 sequence reads: CASSLWPSGSSYNEQFF. The CDR3, as DNA: TGTGCCAGCAGTTTATGGCCTAGCGGGAGCTCCTACAATGAGCAGTTCTTC. This chain uses TRBV12-3 or TRBV12-4 with TRBJ2-1; 10 bases are shared with TRBD2. Losses at the gene ends were 2 bases for V and 0 bases for J; bases not matched to a gene: 4. CDR3 size: 17 residues.

This chain uses TRBV6-1 with TRBJ2-1; D possibly matches TRBD1 or TRBD2 (5 bases each). The CDR3 totals 13 residues. With 6 bases removed from V and 9 bases from J, the gap between germline ends came to 15 bases. The germline CDR1 and CDR2 sequences are MNHNS and SASEGT. In DNA form, the CDR3 reads TGTGCCAGCAGCCAAGTGAGGGGCGGTGAGCAGTTCTTC. Its protein is CASSQVRGGEQFF.

This clonotype was counted between two and nine times. J is TRBJ1-3 and V is TRBV27; TRBD1 might be the D (6 bases). V was clipped by 5 bases and J by 2 bases, with 13 bases between them. The CDR3 is made up of 15 amino acids. The germline V gene encodes CDR1 MNHEY and CDR2 SMNVEV (reference sequence). CDR3 protein: CASSPGNRAGNTIYF. CDR3 in DNA: TGTGCCAGCAGTCCAGGGAACAGGGCTGGAAACACCATATATTTT.

The chain carries TRBV6-5 and TRBJ2-5, with D perhaps matching TRBD1 or TRBD2 (5 bases each). This CDR3 is built from 15 residues. The germline V gene has CDR1 MNHEY and CDR2 SVGAGI. V was trimmed by 2 bases and J by 8 bases, leaving 18 bases between them. Here the CDR3 DNA reads TGTGCCAGCAGTTACCGGGGCGCTTACCCAGATACCCAGTACTTC. Protein sequence: CASSYRGAYPDTQYF.

This clonotype was seen a few times. This CDR3 reads CASSPRDGPNEKLFF. DNA of the CDR3: TGCGCCAGCAGCCCGAGGGACGGACCTAATGAAAAACTGTTTTTT. J is TRBJ1-4 and V is TRBV5-1; possible D gene TRBD1, 5 bases. There are 15 residues in the CDR3. Deletions cut 4 bases from V and 3 bases from J, with 13 bases between. The germline gives CDR1 SGHRS, CDR2 YFSETQ.

The V gene is TRBV6-1, the J gene TRBJ2-3, with TRBD1 matching 7 bases. Germline CDR1 and CDR2: MNHNS and SASEGT. After removal of 5 bases from V and 6 bases from J, the junction contained 11 bases not matched to a gene. The CDR3 has 15 residues. The CDR3 region has the DNA TGTGCCAGCAGTATCCGGGACAGCCTCGTGGATACGCAGTATTTT. Amino acids: CASSIRDSLVDTQYF.

This chain uses TRBV5-1 with TRBJ2-2, with D unresolved. The CDR3 totals 11 residues. The germline CDR1 and CDR2 sequences are SGHRS and YFSETQ. The V end was cut by 3 bases, the J end by 13 bases, with 10 bases between. The CDR3 region has the DNA TGCGCCAGCAGCTGGCACCGAGGGCTGTTTTTT. It is translated as CASSWHRGLFF. The complete variable domain, with remaining parts taken from reference TRBV5-1 and TRBJ2-2, reads KAGVTQTPRYLIKTRGQQVTLSCSPISGHRSVSWYQQTPGQGLQFLFEYFSETQRNKGNFPGRFSGRQFSNSRSEMNVSTLELGDSALYLCASSWHRGLFFGEGSRLTVL.

This chain links TRBV14 with TRBJ2-5, with D unclear. The end of the DNA is better explained by TRBJ2-7, so the J call may be wrong. Germline CDR1 is SGHDN and CDR2 is FVKESK. This CDR3 is 13 amino acids long. The CDR3 coding sequence is TGTGCCAGCAGCCAAGGTCGGTCCTACGAGCAGTACGTC. Protein: CASSQGRSYEQYV.

J is TRBJ2-2 and V is TRBV7-3; 9 bases are shared with TRBD2. CDR1 is SGHTA, CDR2 FQGTGA, per germline. Losses at the gene ends were 5 bases for V and 5 bases for J; bases not matched to a gene: 9. This CDR3 spans 16 amino acids. The CDR3 loop is CASSNSGSRVTGELFF. CDR3 nucleotides: TGTGCCAGCAGCAATAGCGGGAGTAGGGTTACCGGGGAGCTGTTTTTT.

The sample holds a few counts of this clonotype. The chain couples TRBV7-3 to TRBJ2-1; 7 bases are a match to TRBD1. V lost 5 bases to trimming and J lost 6 bases; unmatched junction nucleotides: 7. Germline CDR1 reads SGHTA; CDR2 reads FQGTGA. CDR3 length: 14 residues. CDR3 in amino acids: CASSPMTGSNEQFF. The CDR3 nucleotides are TGTGCCAGCAGCCCAATGACAGGGTCCAATGAGCAGTTCTTC.

This clonotype was counted at least ten times. CDR3 DNA: TGTGCCAGCAGCTCAGGGGAGGGAGAGACCCAGTACTTC. Translated: CASSSGEGETQYF. The chain has TRBV7-2 and TRBJ2-5; weak D call: TRBD2 (7 bases). The germline V gene has CDR1 SGHTA and CDR2 FQGNSA. CDR3 length: 13 amino acids. V was trimmed by 4 bases and J by 4 bases, leaving 10 bases between them.

The chain is built from TRBV6-5 and TRBJ2-3, with TRBD2 identical over 15 bases. Germline values: CDR1 MNHEY, CDR2 SVGAGI. The CDR3 spans 20 residues. J was trimmed by 2 bases and V by 4 bases; bases with no gene match: 13. The CDR3 region has the DNA TGTGCCAGCAGTTCCCCGCTTCCGGGACTAGCGGGAGGATCCACAGATACGCAGTATTTT. Protein product: CASSSPLPGLAGGSTDTQYF.

The J gene is TRBJ2-2, the V gene TRBV10-3; 7 positions match TRBD2. Germline lookup yields CDR1 ENHRY and CDR2 SYGVKD. The CDR3 extends over 15 amino acids. After removal of 0 bases from V and 6 bases from J, the junction contained 4 bases not matched to a gene. The CDR3 bases are TGTGCCATCAGTGAGTCGAGGGAGGGCCCCGGGGAGCTGTTTTTT. It translates to CAISESREGPGELFF.

The V and J genes are TRBV27 and TRBJ2-4; D remains ambiguous. This CDR3 contains 13 residues. V lost 6 bases and J lost 13, with 19 bases in between. CDR1 is MNHEY, CDR2 SMNVEV, per germline (reference sequence). The CDR3 coding sequence is TGTGCCAGCAGAGGCTTTGAAGAAAACACCCAGTACTTC. Translated: CASRGFEENTQYF.

In this sample, this clonotype turned up once. The V and J genes are TRBV6-1 and TRBJ2-1; D is possibly TRBD1 (5 bases). The J call may be faulty, since TRBJ2-5 better matches the DNA end. Germline loops: CDR1 MNHNS, CDR2 SASEGT. The CDR3 runs to 13 residues. The chain's CDR3 is CASSGGRLETQYF. The CDR3 region has the DNA TGTGCCAGCAGTGGGGGCCGGCTAGAGACCCAGTACTTC.

The count of this clonotype is one. The chain uses TRBV2 and TRBJ2-3; D remains ambiguous. CDR3 length equals 16 residues. Trimming removed 3 bases from V and 0 bases from J, with 13 bases in between. Looked up from germline, CDR1 is SNHLY and CDR2 is FYNNEI. CDR3 sequence reads: CASSDGRHRSTDTQYF. In DNA, the CDR3 is TGTGCCAGCAGTGACGGCAGGCACCGGAGCACAGATACGCAGTATTTT.

This rearrangement joins TRBV6-1 to TRBJ2-3; possible D gene TRBD1, 6 bases. Germline CDR1 and CDR2: MNHNS and SASEGT. This CDR3 comprises 15 residues. V was shortened by 0 bases and J by 0 bases, with 7 bases between the two germline ends. The chain's CDR3 is CASSEAGTSTDTQYF. The CDR3 DNA is TGTGCCAGCAGTGAAGCAGGGACAAGCACAGATACGCAGTATTTT.

The V and J genes are TRBV7-2 and TRBJ1-2; possible D gene TRBD1, 5 bases. Germline V gives CDR1 SGHTA, CDR2 FQGNSA. Deletions cut 2 bases from V and 8 bases from J, with 15 bases between. The length of the CDR3 is 14 residues. The CDR3 loop is CASSLRDPLGGYTF. CDR3 sequence (DNA): TGTGCCAGCAGCTTAAGGGACCCTTTGGGAGGCTACACCTTC.

This clonotype was seen a handful of times. The J gene is TRBJ1-4, the V gene TRBV10-2, with a possible D match to TRBD1 (5 bases). V lost 6 bases, J lost 8 bases, and 16 bases lay in between. Germline V gene lookup returns CDR1 WSHSY and CDR2 SAAADI. This CDR3 spans 14 amino acids. The CDR3 here is CASSLTPRGEKLFF. Here the CDR3 DNA reads TGCGCCAGCAGCCTCACACCAAGGGGCGAAAAACTGTTTTTT.

Only one count was recorded for this clonotype. One junction end does not reproduce the germline sequence, and a read error may be involved. The chain uses TRBV18 and TRBJ2-1; 8 positions match TRBD2. The V gene's germline CDR1 is KGHSH and CDR2 LQKENI. The CDR3 is made up of 16 amino acids. CDR3 coding DNA: TGTGCCAGCTCACCACCGACTCGGACTAGCTACTATGAGCAGTTCTTC. It is translated as CASSPPTRTSYYEQFF.

Comment on this clonotype: An end of the junction does not agree with germline; a read error may underlie this. The V gene is TRBV7-7, the J gene TRBJ2-5, with 7 bases lining up with TRBD2. Germline CDR1 and CDR2: SSHAT and FNYEAQ (reference sequence). The CDR3 loop spans 15 amino acids. CDR3 sequence: CASSLARGIRETQYF. The CDR3 DNA reads TGTGCTAGCAGCTTAGCGCGGGGGATACGAGAGACCCAGTACTTC. Together with reference TRBV7-7 and TRBJ2-5, the CDR3 gives the full variable domain: GAGVSQSPRYKVTKRGQDVTLRCDPISSHATLYWYQQALGQGPEFLTYFNYEAQPDKSGLPSDRFSAERPEGSISTLTIQRTEQRDSAMYRCASSLARGIRETQYFGPGTRLLVL.

The rearrangement uses TRBV25-1 and TRBJ2-3, with 13 bases fitting TRBD2. Germline lookup yields CDR1 MGHDK and CDR2 SYGVNS. J was trimmed by 0 bases and V by 1 base; bases with no gene match: 19. The CDR3 loop spans 23 amino acids. The CDR3 reads CASSESISPGLAGINPSTDTQYF. In DNA form, the CDR3 reads TGTGCCAGCAGTGAATCCATCTCGCCGGGACTAGCGGGAATTAATCCTAGCACAGATACGCAGTATTTT.

The rearrangement uses TRBV6-1 and TRBJ2-3; TRBD2 matches at 13 bases. Germline CDR1 reads MNHNS; CDR2 reads SASEGT. The CDR3 runs to 16 residues. J lost 2 bases, V lost 5 bases, and 4 bases had no gene match. CDR3 protein: CASSRTSGSLTDTQYF. In DNA, the CDR3 is TGTGCCAGCAGTAGGACTAGCGGGAGTCTCACAGATACGCAGTATTTT.

V is TRBV6-1 and J is TRBJ2-3, with D perhaps being TRBD1 or TRBD2 (5 bases each). CDR3 size: 15 residues. Deletions cut 7 bases from V and 0 bases from J, with 14 bases between. Germline V CDR1 and CDR2: MNHNS, SASEGT. The CDR3 DNA reads as TGTGCCAGCAAGACCGGGGCTGTGAGCACAGATACGCAGTATTTT. Translation gives CASKTGAVSTDTQYF.

Note on this clonotype: The junction differs from germline at one of its ends, possibly a read error. The V gene is TRBV10-3, the J gene TRBJ2-5; D may be TRBD1 or TRBD2 (5 bases each). The CDR3 contains 14 residues. CDR1 and CDR2 from the germline V gene are ENHRY and SYGVKD. The CDR3 protein is CAGDGGRGAETQYF. CDR3 DNA sequence: TGTGCGGGGGATGGAGGACGAGGGGCAGAGACCCAGTACTTT.